Listed below are T cell receptor beta chains from one sample, sequenced in a study of shared clonotypes between healthy human individuals. Using immunoSEQ multiplex PCR, the repertoire was profiled, and TCRdb retains in-frame clones only, with some absent. The repertoire holds over a million clones, with more than 75% as singletons. Source material: memory CD4+ T cells from PBMCs. Receptor source: a man aged 18-30 years in good health. Some clones in this sample may be carry-over from other donors' samples. Each CDR3 is given with its conserved first and last residue. The order of the fields is J gene, V gene, D gene, CDR3 protein. D genes are given only for firm matches.

>TRBJ2-1|TRBV7-2|NA
CASSLHGGGSEQFF
>TRBJ2-1|TRBV9|TRBD2
CASSLGTSGMNEQFF
>TRBJ2-3|TRBV7-3|TRBD1
CASSLRGTGQGTDTQYF
>TRBJ2-1|TRBV9|TRBD2
CASSVLAGAPNEQFF
>TRBJ2-2|TRBV11-2|NA
CASSLDSTGTGELFF
>TRBJ2-3|TRBV4-3|TRBD1
CASSQESITGGGTDTQYF
>TRBJ2-1|TRBV11-2|NA
CASSLSPFGGEQFF
>TRBJ2-3|TRBV27|TRBD1
CASSLSPRTGPDTQYF
>TRBJ2-2|TRBV6-6|TRBD2
CASSLLAARYTGELFF
>TRBJ1-2|TRBV2|NA
CASSEQGGGYGYTF
>TRBJ2-2|TRBV11-3|NA
CASSRTGELFF
>TRBJ2-1|TRBV20-1|NA
CSAVYNEQFF
>TRBJ1-5|TRBV10-3|TRBD1
CAISDGQGRPQHF
>TRBJ1-2|TRBV28|NA
CASSPELTYGYTF
>TRBJ2-2|TRBV28|TRBD1
CASRPQGANTGELFF